This T cell receptor beta chain was sequenced in a study of shared clonotypes between healthy human individuals. CDR1 is MDHEN, CDR2 SYDVKM, per germline. V lost 6 bases, J lost 1 base, and 10 bases lay in between. The CDR3 totals 13 residues. In the study's own analysis: With immunoSEQ giving junction-only sequences and no quality scores, filtering differed. Sequenced by immunoSEQ multiplex PCR; TCRdb stores in-frame clones only, minus some. V, J and clone size are those of that table, while D and trimming were read from the DNA. The data hold 850,000 to 1,200,000 clones, with around 74% observed a single time. Notes on this clone: Other DNA sequences in the same sample also yield this CDR3.

The sequence derives from a man between 18 and 29 years old in good health. The rearrangement joins TRBV28 to TRBJ2-7, with a tentative D call TRBD2 (5 bases). The specimen sequenced was memory CD4+ T cells sorted from blood. Sample subset: CD45RA-negative fraction. CDR3 DNA sequence: TGTGCCAGCAGCCGGGGTGGGTCCTACGAGCAGTACTTC. This gives the protein CASSRGGSYEQYF.